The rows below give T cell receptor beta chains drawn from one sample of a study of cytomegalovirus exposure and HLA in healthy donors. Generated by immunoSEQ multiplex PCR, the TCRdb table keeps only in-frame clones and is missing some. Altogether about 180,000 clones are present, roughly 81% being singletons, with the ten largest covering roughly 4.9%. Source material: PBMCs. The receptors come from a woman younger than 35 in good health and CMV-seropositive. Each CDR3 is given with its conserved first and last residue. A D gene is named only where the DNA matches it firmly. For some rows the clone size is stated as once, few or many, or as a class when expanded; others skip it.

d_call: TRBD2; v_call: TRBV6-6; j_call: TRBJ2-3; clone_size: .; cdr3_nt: TGTGCCAGCAGTTACTCCCGACTAGCGGTACGATATACGCAGTATTTT; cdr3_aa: CASSYSRLAVRYTQYF
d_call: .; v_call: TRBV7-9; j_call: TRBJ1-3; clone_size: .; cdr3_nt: TGTGCCAGCAGCTTATCAGTATCGGGAGGAAACACCATATATTTT; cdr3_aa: CASSLSVSGGNTIYF
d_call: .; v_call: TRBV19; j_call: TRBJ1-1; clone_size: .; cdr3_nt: TGTGCCAGTACCCCCGGGAGTACACCCTTGAACACTGAAGCTTTCTTT; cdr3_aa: CASTPGSTPLNTEAFF
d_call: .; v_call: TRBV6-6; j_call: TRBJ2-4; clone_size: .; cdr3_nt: TGTGCCAGCAGTTTAGGGGTAACCAAAAACATTCAGTACTTC; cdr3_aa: CASSLGVTKNIQYF
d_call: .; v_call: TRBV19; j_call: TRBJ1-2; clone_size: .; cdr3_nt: TGTGCCACCAAAACTACAGGGACCAACTATGGCTACACCTTC; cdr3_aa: CATKTTGTNYGYTF
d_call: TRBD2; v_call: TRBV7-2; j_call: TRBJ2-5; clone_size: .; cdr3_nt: TGTGCCAGCAGTGTCTTCGCGGGGGGGTTCCAAGAGACCCAGTACTTC; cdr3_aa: CASSVFAGGFQETQYF
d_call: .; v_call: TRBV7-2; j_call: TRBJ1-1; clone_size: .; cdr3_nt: TGTGCCAGCAGCTTAGCTCCAGGGGACACTGAAGCTTTCTTT; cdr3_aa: CASSLAPGDTEAFF
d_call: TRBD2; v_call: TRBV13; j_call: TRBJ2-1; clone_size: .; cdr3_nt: TGTGCCAGCAGCGCGGGGGGGTACAATGAGCAGTTCTTC; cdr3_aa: CASSAGGYNEQFF
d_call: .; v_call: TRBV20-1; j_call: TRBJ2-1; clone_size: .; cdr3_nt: TGCAGTGCTAGGCCGGTCAATGAGCAGTTCTTC; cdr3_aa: CSARPVNEQFF
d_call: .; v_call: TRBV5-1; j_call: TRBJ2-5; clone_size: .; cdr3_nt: TGCGCCAGCAGCCAAGGGACTGTACAAGAGACCCAGTACTTC; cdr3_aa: CASSQGTVQETQYF
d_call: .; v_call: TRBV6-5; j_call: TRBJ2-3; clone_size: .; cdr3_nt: TGTGCCAGCAGGAGTATCAGGACAGATACGCAGTATTTT; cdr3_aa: CASRSIRTDTQYF
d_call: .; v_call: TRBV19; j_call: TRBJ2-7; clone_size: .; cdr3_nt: TGTGCCAGTAGTATAAGGGCGGGGCTCTACGAGCAGTACTTC; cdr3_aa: CASSIRAGLYEQYF
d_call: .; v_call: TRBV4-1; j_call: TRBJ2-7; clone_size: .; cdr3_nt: TGCGCCAGCAGCCAAGGCGAGAGAGCATCCTACGAGCAGTACTTC; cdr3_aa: CASSQGERASYEQYF
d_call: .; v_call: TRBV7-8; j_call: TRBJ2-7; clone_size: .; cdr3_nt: TGTGCCAGCAGCTTAGTAGCAGTGTACGAGCAGTACTTC; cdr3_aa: CASSLVAVYEQYF
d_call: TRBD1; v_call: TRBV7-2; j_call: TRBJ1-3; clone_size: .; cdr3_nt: TGTGCCAGCAGCTTAGACAGGGGTTCAGGAAACACCATATATTTT; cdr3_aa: CASSLDRGSGNTIYF
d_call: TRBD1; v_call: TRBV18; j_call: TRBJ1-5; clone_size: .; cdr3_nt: TGTGCCAGCTCACTTAGACAGGGGGATCAGCCCCAGCATTTT; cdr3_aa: CASSLRQGDQPQHF
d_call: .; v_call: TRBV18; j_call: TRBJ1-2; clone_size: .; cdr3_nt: TGTGCCAGCTCAGGAGGACGGAGCTATGGCTACACCTTC; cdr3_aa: CASSGGRSYGYTF
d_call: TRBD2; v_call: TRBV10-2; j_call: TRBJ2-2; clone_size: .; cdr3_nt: TGCGCCAGCAGCGCCCGGGGGGATGGCGGGGAGCTGTTTTTT; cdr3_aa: CASSARGDGGELFF
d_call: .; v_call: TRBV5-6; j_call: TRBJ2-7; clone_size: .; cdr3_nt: TGTGCCAGCAGCCAATTGGGCCCAGTGAGAACGTACGAGCAGTACTTC; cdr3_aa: CASSQLGPVRTYEQYF
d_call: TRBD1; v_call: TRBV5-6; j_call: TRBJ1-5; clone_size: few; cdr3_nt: TGTGCCAGCAGCTTGGACAGGGGGCAGCCCCAGCATTTT; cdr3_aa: CASSLDRGQPQHF
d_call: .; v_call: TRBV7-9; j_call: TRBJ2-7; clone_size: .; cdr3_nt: TGTGCCAGCAGCTTGACAAGCTCCTACGAGCAGTACTTC; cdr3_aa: CASSLTSSYEQYF
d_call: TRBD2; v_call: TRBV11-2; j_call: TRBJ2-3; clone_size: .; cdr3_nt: TGTGCCACTCTACCCCGGGGCGGGGGGGCCAGGGGCACAGATACGCAGTATTTT; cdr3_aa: CATLPRGGGARGTDTQYF